One and the same sample provided the 28 T cell receptor beta chains below, sequenced in a study of blood T cell repertoires in COVID-19. Using immunoSEQ multiplex PCR, the repertoire was profiled, and TCRdb retains in-frame clones only, with some absent. The table records fewer than 200,000 clones, roughly 82% of them present only once. Specimen: peripheral blood. These receptors were collected from a woman aged 60 to 75 with COVID-19, enrolled during active disease.

The chain joins TRBV10-3 to TRBJ1-5, with no clear D. Germline V gene sequence: CDR1 ENHRY, CDR2 SYGVKD. The CDR3 loop spans 16 amino acids. With 3 bases removed from V and 0 bases from J, the gap between germline ends came to 12 bases. CDR3 amino acids: CAISEEGIYSNQPQHF. As DNA, the CDR3 is TGTGCCATCAGTGAAGAGGGAATTTATAGCAATCAGCCCCAGCATTTT.

J is TRBJ1-6 and V is TRBV5-1, with 7 positions matching TRBD1. CDR3 length equals 17 residues. CDR1 is SGHRS, CDR2 YFSETQ, per germline. V dropped 5 bases and J dropped 10; count of bases not matched to a gene: 18. The CDR3 protein is CASRADRVENWGSPLHF. DNA of the CDR3: TGCGCCAGCAGAGCAGACAGGGTTGAGAATTGGGGATCACCCCTCCACTTT.

This rearrangement joins TRBV28 to TRBJ2-6, with 10 bases fitting TRBD1. The CDR3 is 15 amino acids. The J segment lost 4 bases and the V segment lost 5 bases, leaving 2 bases of the junction unmatched. The V gene's germline CDR1 is MDHEN and CDR2 SYDVKM. The CDR3 spells CASSGTGEGANVLTF. The DNA for the CDR3 is TGTGCCAGCAGTGGGACAGGGGAGGGGGCCAACGTCCTGACTTTC. Full variable domain (missing parts from reference TRBV28 and TRBJ2-6): DVKVTQSSRYLVKRTGEKVFLECVQDMDHENMFWYRQDPGLGLRLIYFSYDVKMKEKGDIPEGYSVSREKKERFSLILESASTNQTSMYLCASSGTGEGANVLTFGAGSRLTVL.

The chain links TRBV28 to TRBJ1-1, with 10 bases identical to TRBD1. The germline gives CDR1 MDHEN, CDR2 SYDVKM. CDR3 size: 18 residues. The V and J ends lost 4 bases and 5 bases, in that order; junction bases with no gene match: 16. CDR3 sequence reads: CASSSPTSLTGGGTEAFF. CDR3 coding DNA: TGTGCCAGCAGTTCACCGACCTCACTGACAGGGGGCGGGACTGAAGCTTTCTTT.

The chain uses TRBV7-3 and TRBJ1-1; D possibly corresponds to TRBD1 (6 bases). CDR3 size: 14 residues. Germline loops: CDR1 SGHTA, CDR2 FQGTGA. V shed 5 bases and J shed 2 bases, with 12 bases lying between them. The CDR3 DNA follows: TGTGCCAGCAGCCTGGGGGCGGCAAACACTGAAGCTTTCTTT. Translation: CASSLGAANTEAFF.

The V call is TRBV10-3, the J call TRBJ1-5; the D gene is possibly TRBD1 (6 bases). Germline CDR1 reads ENHRY; CDR2 reads SYGVKD. V was trimmed by 3 bases and J by 0 bases, leaving 15 bases between them. The CDR3 consists of 17 residues. The CDR3 reads CAISEFRTVNSNQPQHF. CDR3 in DNA: TGTGCCATCAGTGAATTCCGGACAGTTAATAGCAATCAGCCCCAGCATTTT.

This clone has only a few counts. This chain uses TRBV9 with TRBJ1-1, with TRBD1 identical over 9 bases. V dropped 0 bases and J dropped 5; count of bases not matched to a gene: 8. This CDR3 is 16 amino acids long. Germline lookup yields CDR1 SGDLS and CDR2 YYNGEE. The CDR3 DNA is TGTGCCAGCAGCGTAGCTCAGACAGGGGGTAGGACTGAAGCTTTCTTT. Its protein is CASSVAQTGGRTEAFF.

The J gene is TRBJ2-3, the V gene TRBV25-1; TRBD1 is a possible D gene (6 bases). Trimming removed 3 bases at V and 5 bases at J, with 9 bases between. The CDR3 sequence is 13 residues long. Germline CDR1 is MGHDK and CDR2 is SYGVNS. The CDR3 DNA reads as TGTGCCAGCAGTGAGCAGGGGAAAGATACGCAGTATTTT. Its protein product is CASSEQGKDTQYF. The entire variable domain, with the rest obtained from reference TRBV25-1 and TRBJ2-3, is as follows: EADIYQTPRYLVIGTGKKITLECSQTMGHDKMYWYQQDPGMELHLIHYSYGVNSTEKGDLSSESTVSRIRTEHFPLTLESARPSHTSQYLCASSEQGKDTQYFGPGTRLTVL.

This chain uses TRBV19 with TRBJ1-4, with 8 nucleotides matching TRBD1. V lost 5 bases, J lost 5 bases, and 7 bases stayed unmatched. The CDR3 totals 15 residues. The V gene's germline CDR1 is LNHDA and CDR2 SQIVND (reference sequence). The CDR3 nucleotides read TGTGCCAGTAGTTTGGACAGGGAAAGGAATGAAAAACTGTTTTTT. Its translation: CASSLDRERNEKLFF.

The V gene is TRBV18, the J gene TRBJ2-1; 7 positions agree with TRBD2. The CDR3 has 15 residues. CDR1 KGHSH and CDR2 LQKENI come from the germline V gene. V gave up 3 bases and J gave up 4 bases; unmatched junction bases: 6. The CDR3 nucleotides read TGTGCCAGCTCACCGACCCAGGGACTATACAATGAGCAGTTCTTC. Its protein product is CASSPTQGLYNEQFF. Variable domain in full (rest from reference TRBV18 and TRBJ2-1): NAGVMQNPRHLVRRRGQEARLRCSPMKGHSHVYWYRQLPEEGLKFMVYLQKENIIDESGMPKERFSAEFPKEGPSILRIQQVVRGDSAAYFCASSPTQGLYNEQFFGPGTRLTVL.

This chain connects TRBV15 to TRBJ1-4; 8 nucleotides agree with TRBD1. Germline V CDR1 and CDR2: LNHNV, YYDKDF (reference sequence). J lost 7 bases, V lost 0 bases, and 4 bases had no gene match. There are 15 residues in the CDR3. The DNA for the CDR3 is TGTGCCACCAGCAGAGATGGACAGGGTCCTGAAAAACTGTTTTTT. Encoded protein: CATSRDGQGPEKLFF.

For this clone: One end of the junction fails to match germline, which may point to a read error. CDR3 protein: CASSIAYSSYNEQFF. The CDR3 bases are TGTGCCAGCAGCATAGCGTATAGCTCCTACAATGAGCAGTTCTTC. V is TRBV7-2 and J is TRBJ2-1, with D tentatively TRBD2 (5 bases). Germline V gene data show CDR1 as SGHTA and CDR2 as FQGNSA. The CDR3 sequence is 15 residues long.

The V call is TRBV28, the J call TRBJ1-2, with D hard to call. CDR3 size: 11 residues. V lost 10 bases to trimming and J lost 0 bases, with 6 bases between them. The V gene's germline CDR1 is MDHEN and CDR2 SYDVKM. CDR3: CATYTNYGYTF. Written as DNA, the CDR3 is TGTGCCACCTATACTAACTATGGCTACACCTTC.

The V and J genes are TRBV6-5 and TRBJ2-2; D unresolved. This CDR3 has 13 residues. V was cut by 9 bases and J by 5 bases, with 13 bases left in between. Looked up from germline, CDR1 is MNHEY and CDR2 is SVGAGI. The DNA of the CDR3 is TGTGCCAGTAACTCCAATCCTACCGGGGAGCTGTTTTTT. Translated: CASNSNPTGELFF.

The rearrangement links TRBV6-1 to TRBJ1-1; D call uncertain. Trimming took 3 bases from V and 3 from J, leaving 11 bases between them. Per the germline V gene, CDR1 is MNHNS and CDR2 is SASEGT. The CDR3 contains 14 residues. CDR3 residues: CASSEAGPDTEAFF. The CDR3, as DNA: TGTGCCAGCAGTGAGGCGGGTCCGGACACTGAAGCTTTCTTT.

This rearrangement joins TRBV5-4 to TRBJ2-1; TRBD2 is a possible D gene (6 bases). Deletions cut 0 bases from V and 10 bases from J, with 11 bases between. Germline assignment: CDR1 SGHNT and CDR2 YYREEE (reference sequence). The CDR3 sequence is 13 residues long. The CDR3 loop is CASSLGGVREQFF. CDR3 DNA sequence: TGTGCCAGCAGCTTGGGCGGGGTGAGGGAGCAGTTCTTC.

The DNA for the CDR3 is TGTGCCAGCAGTTTCGGGATGGGAAACTATGGCTACACCTTC. This translates into CASSFGMGNYGYTF. V and J are TRBV5-5 and TRBJ1-2; D gene uncertain. Germline V gene data show CDR1 as SGHKS and CDR2 as YYEKEE (reference sequence). This CDR3 spans 14 amino acids. V lost 5 bases and J lost 2, with 13 bases in between.

The chain recombines TRBV5-6 with TRBJ2-6; 11 positions match TRBD1. The CDR3 runs to 18 residues. CDR1 SGHDT and CDR2 YYEEEE come from the germline V gene. Losses at the gene ends were 5 bases for V and 0 bases for J; bases not matched to a gene: 7. The CDR3 loop reads CASRRSGTGGSGANVLTF. CDR3 nucleotides: TGTGCCAGCAGACGTTCAGGGACAGGGGGCTCTGGGGCCAACGTCCTGACTTTC.

This clone was observed a handful of times. This chain connects TRBV12-3 or TRBV12-4 to TRBJ2-2, with 9 bases aligning to TRBD1. J lost 6 bases, V lost 5 bases, and 1 base had no gene match. The CDR3 sequence is 13 residues long. In DNA form, the CDR3 reads TGTGCCAGCAGTCGGACAGGGGCCGGGGAGCTGTTTTTT. Translating it yields CASSRTGAGELFF.

The rearrangement uses TRBV4-1 and TRBJ2-1, with TRBD1 as a possible D gene (6 bases). Between the trimmed V and J ends, which lost 1 base and 7 bases, there was a span of 14 bases. Germline V lookup: CDR1 MGHRA, CDR2 YSYEKL. The CDR3 has 15 residues. CDR3 nucleotide sequence: TGCGCCAGCAGCCAAGGGGACACTGGTTGGAATGAGCAGTTCTTC. Protein sequence: CASSQGDTGWNEQFF.

The V gene is TRBV20-1, the J gene TRBJ2-4, with D possibly being TRBD2 (6 bases). Trimming removed 0 bases from V and 16 bases from J, with 13 bases in between. This CDR3 is 11 amino acids long. Germline V lookup: CDR1 DFQATT, CDR2 SNEGSKA (reference sequence). The CDR3 coding sequence is TGCAGTGCTAGAGATGTGACTAGTATTTACTTC. Its protein is CSARDVTSIYF.

This rearrangement joins TRBV5-5 to TRBJ1-5, with 7 bases identical to TRBD1. Germline CDR1 is SGHKS and CDR2 is YYEKEE (reference sequence). Trimming at V came to 2 bases and at J to 6 bases, leaving 11 bases not matched to a gene. The CDR3 is made up of 16 amino acids. The CDR3 bases are TGTGCCAGCAGCTTTTGGCCCACAGGGGTAGTTCAGCCCCAGCATTTT. This codes for CASSFWPTGVVQPQHF.

A few counts support this clone. V usage is TRBV6-6 and J usage is TRBJ2-3, with D perhaps TRBD2 (6 bases). The CDR3 covers 15 residues. Trimming removed 7 bases from V and 2 bases from J, with 16 bases in between. The germline gives CDR1 MNHNY, CDR2 SVGAGI (reference sequence). CDR3 sequence: CASKKMAGSTDTQYF. The CDR3 region has the DNA TGTGCCAGCAAAAAGATGGCGGGATCCACAGATACGCAGTATTTT.

Only one count was recorded for this clone. The genes are TRBV27 and TRBJ2-1, with 12 bases lining up with TRBD1. Germline CDR1 is MNHEY and CDR2 is SMNVEV (reference sequence). The CDR3 loop spans 18 amino acids. J gave up 6 bases and V 5 bases, and 14 bases lay outside the gene matches. DNA of the CDR3: TGTGCCAGCAGTACACATCCCCGACCGGGACAGGGGGCCAATGAGCAGTTCTTC. Its translation: CASSTHPRPGQGANEQFF.

The chain has TRBV28 and TRBJ1-3; 9 bases match TRBD1. This CDR3 contains 18 residues. The germline V gene has CDR1 MDHEN and CDR2 SYDVKM. V dropped 2 bases and J dropped 1; count of bases not matched to a gene: 9. The CDR3 sequence is CASSLPGQGPGSGNTIYF. CDR3 nucleotides: TGTGCCAGCAGTTTACCGGGACAGGGTCCTGGATCTGGAAACACCATATATTTT. Complete variable domain (other parts from reference TRBV28 and TRBJ1-3): DVKVTQSSRYLVKRTGEKVFLECVQDMDHENMFWYRQDPGLGLRLIYFSYDVKMKEKGDIPEGYSVSREKKERFSLILESASTNQTSMYLCASSLPGQGPGSGNTIYFGEGSWLTVV.

This rearrangement joins TRBV28 to TRBJ1-6; TRBD1 aligns across 8 bases. This CDR3 has 14 residues. The trim removed 8 bases at V and 7 bases at J, leaving 7 bases unmatched. CDR1 MDHEN and CDR2 SYDVKM come from the germline V gene. CDR3 nucleotide sequence: TGTGCCAGCCGTCCGGGACAGGCCAATTCACCCCTCCACTTT. Translating gives CASRPGQANSPLHF.

The V and J genes are TRBV5-4 and TRBJ2-2; D might be TRBD1 (6 bases). The CDR3 contains 15 residues. Per germline, CDR1 SGHNT and CDR2 YYREEE (reference sequence). Trimming pared 4 bases from V and 4 bases from J, leaving 14 bases between. The chain's CDR3 is CASSTDRRSTGELFF. CDR3 bases: TGTGCCAGCAGCACCGACAGGCGGTCCACCGGGGAGCTGTTTTTT. Full variable domain (remainder filled in from reference TRBV5-4 and TRBJ2-2): ETGVTQSPTHLIKTRGQQVTLRCSSQSGHNTVSWYQQALGQGPQFIFQYYREEENGRGNFPPRFSGLQFPNYSSELNVNALELDDSALYLCASSTDRRSTGELFFGEGSRLTVL.

The chain carries TRBV14 and TRBJ2-1; TRBD2 matches at 10 bases. From germline, CDR1 is SGHDN and CDR2 FVKESK. The CDR3 is made up of 17 amino acids. Trimming removed 2 bases from V and 6 bases from J; junction bases left unmatched: 10. In DNA, the CDR3 is TGTGCCAGCAGCCAACCCCGACTAGCGGGTACTCTCAATGAGCAGTTCTTC. Its protein is CASSQPRLAGTLNEQFF.